The 17 T cell receptor beta chains below were found in one sample sequenced in a study of blood T cell repertoires in COVID-19. Clones were read by immunoSEQ multiplex PCR, and TCRdb kept only the in-frame ones, dropping some. Of approximately 99,000 clones in the sample, roughly four fifths are singletons; the top ten hold more than 3.5%. Sequenced input: peripheral blood. These receptors originate from a woman aged 65 to 85 with acute or convalescent COVID-19.

J is TRBJ2-1 and V is TRBV27, with a possible D match to TRBD2 (6 bases). Germline V gene data show CDR1 as MNHEY and CDR2 as SMNVEV (reference sequence). The CDR3 sequence is 15 residues long. The germline V and J ends were trimmed by 4 bases and 9 bases, with 19 bases remaining between them. The CDR3 DNA follows: TGTGCCAGCAGTTCACGGGAGAGACTAGTCAGTGAGCAGTTCTTC. It is translated as CASSSRERLVSEQFF.

This clone was recorded once. V gene TRBV5-1 combines with J gene TRBJ1-1; 9 positions match TRBD1. This CDR3 contains 18 residues. Germline V gene lookup returns CDR1 SGHRS and CDR2 YFSETQ. V shed 7 bases and J 5 bases; nucleotides not matched to a gene: 21. The DNA of the CDR3 is TGCGCCAGCTCCCGGGAGGGGGGACAGGGCGCAAGAGGGACTGAAGCTTTCTTT. Translation: CASSREGGQGARGTEAFF.

The gene calls are TRBV5-4 and TRBJ2-1; D ambiguous. Germline V gene sequence: CDR1 SGHNT, CDR2 YYREEE (reference sequence). The CDR3 totals 16 residues. The V and J ends lost 4 bases and 0 bases respectively, with 14 bases between them. The CDR3 DNA follows: TGTGCCAGCAGCCCCAACCCGGGTCGCTCCTACAATGAGCAGTTCTTC. This translates into CASSPNPGRSYNEQFF.

This rearrangement joins TRBV5-6 to TRBJ1-6; D uncertain. V was pared by 0 bases and J by 0 bases, with 13 bases between. Per the germline V gene, CDR1 is SGHDT and CDR2 is YYEEEE. The CDR3 sequence is 18 residues long. DNA of the CDR3: TGTGCCAGCAGCTTGGAACCCGGGTCAAGCTCCTATAATTCACCCCTCCACTTT. This gives the protein CASSLEPGSSSYNSPLHF. The entire variable domain, with the rest obtained from reference TRBV5-6 and TRBJ1-6, is as follows: DAGVTQSPTHLIKTRGQQVTLRCSPKSGHDTVSWYQQALGQGPQFIFQYYEEEERQRGNFPDRFSGHQFPNYSSELNVNALLLGDSALYLCASSLEPGSSSYNSPLHFGNGTRLTVT.

The rearrangement joins TRBV28 to TRBJ2-2, with 10 bases matching TRBD2. Germline V gene data show CDR1 as MDHEN and CDR2 as SYDVKM. Trimming removed 2 bases from V and 4 bases from J; junction bases left unmatched: 4. The CDR3 length is 16 residues. Here the CDR3 reads CASSLPASGSTGELFF. In nucleotides, the CDR3 is TGTGCCAGCAGTTTACCGGCTAGCGGGAGCACCGGGGAGCTGTTTTTT.

This clone was counted once. The chain uses TRBV5-6 and TRBJ1-5, with a weak D call TRBD1 (6 bases). Deletions cut 3 bases from V and 1 base from J, with 14 bases between. Per germline, CDR1 SGHDT and CDR2 YYEEEE. The CDR3 loop spans 16 amino acids. CDR3 DNA sequence: TGTGCCAGCAGCTCCCTAGGGGGAAAAAGCAATCAGCCCCAGCATTTT. It codes for CASSSLGGKSNQPQHF.

V and J are TRBV6-2 or TRBV6-3 and TRBJ1-1; D might be TRBD1 (5 bases). The germline CDR1 and CDR2 sequences are MNHEY and SVGEGT. The CDR3 contains 15 residues. V lost 5 bases and J 2 bases, leaving 15 bases between the germline ends. The CDR3 loop reads CASSRSPGTNTEAFF. The CDR3 DNA sequence: TGTGCCAGCAGTAGATCCCCCGGGACTAACACTGAAGCTTTCTTT.

In DNA form, the CDR3 reads TGCGCCAGCAGCCTGGGGACAGGGAGACAAGAGACCCAGTACTTC. This encodes CASSLGTGRQETQYF. The chain joins TRBV4-1 to TRBJ2-5; 9 bases are shared with TRBD1. From germline, CDR1 is MGHRA and CDR2 YSYEKL. This CDR3 is 15 amino acids long. Germline trimming cut 4 bases from V and 2 bases from J; bases unmatched to any gene: 5.

The V gene is TRBV7-8, the J gene TRBJ1-1; D may be TRBD1 (6 bases). The V and J ends lost 1 base and 3 bases respectively, with 12 bases between them. Germline CDR1 reads SGHVS; CDR2 reads FQNEAQ. The length of the CDR3 is 15 residues. CDR3 protein: CASSLGQGRDTEAFF. In DNA, the CDR3 is TGTGCCAGCAGCTTAGGTCAGGGGCGGGACACTGAAGCTTTCTTT.

The chain combines TRBV11-2 with TRBJ1-2, with D hard to call. Germline V gives CDR1 SGHAT, CDR2 FQNNGV. The CDR3 loop spans 11 amino acids. V lost 1 base to trimming and J lost 8 bases, with 5 bases between them. CDR3 region: CASSLGGGYTF. CDR3 bases: TGTGCCAGCAGCTTAGGAGGCGGCTACACCTTC.

This clone occurred once. V usage is TRBV7-2 and J usage is TRBJ1-3; possible D gene TRBD1, 5 bases. V gave up 5 bases and J gave up 4 bases, with 12 bases separating them. The germline CDR1 and CDR2 sequences are SGHTA and FQGNSA. The CDR3 is 14 residues long. CDR3 in DNA: TGTGCCAGCAGCATCAAACAGGCGGGAAACACCATATATTTT. This encodes CASSIKQAGNTIYF.

The chain links TRBV4-2 to TRBJ1-1; 7 bases agree with TRBD1. This CDR3 is 15 amino acids long. CDR1 LGHNA and CDR2 YNFKEQ come from the germline V gene. Losses at the gene ends were 0 bases for V and 6 bases for J; bases not matched to a gene: 7. The CDR3 bases are TGTGCCAGCAGCCAAGAGGTAGGGGGCGTCTCTGAAGCTTTCTTT. Its translation: CASSQEVGGVSEAFF.

CDR3 nucleotides: TGCAGCGTTGAATACGCCGGGAAAGAAGCTTTCTTT. Its protein product is CSVEYAGKEAFF. The rearrangement links TRBV29-1 to TRBJ1-1; D gene ambiguous. Germline V gene lookup returns CDR1 SQVTM and CDR2 ANQGSEA. The CDR3 covers 12 residues. V shed 2 bases and J shed 8 bases, with 12 bases lying between them.

The genes are TRBV6-5 and TRBJ1-1; 10 positions agree with TRBD1. CDR3 length: 15 amino acids. V shed 6 bases and J 5 bases; nucleotides not matched to a gene: 9. The germline CDR1 and CDR2 sequences are MNHEY and SVGAGI. CDR3 loop: CASRNTGTGVTEAFF. The CDR3, as DNA: TGTGCCAGCAGAAACACCGGGACAGGGGTGACTGAAGCTTTCTTT.

The rearrangement links TRBV7-8 to TRBJ2-3; no firm D call. This CDR3 is 15 amino acids long. The germline V and J ends were trimmed by 3 bases and 0 bases, with 10 bases remaining between them. CDR1 and CDR2 (germline): SGHVS, FQNEAQ. In DNA form, the CDR3 reads TGTGCCAGCAGCTTTAACTACCTTAGCACAGATACGCAGTATTTT. It yields the protein CASSFNYLSTDTQYF.

This clone was counted a single time. The J gene is TRBJ2-1, the V gene TRBV27; D might be TRBD1 (6 bases). The CDR3 has 17 amino acids. The germline V gene has CDR1 MNHEY and CDR2 SMNVEV (reference sequence). The V end was cut by 3 bases, the J end by 0 bases, with 15 bases between. CDR3 in amino acids: CASSFRGHASSYNEQFF. Here the CDR3 DNA reads TGTGCCAGCAGTTTCCGGGGACATGCCTCCTCCTACAATGAGCAGTTCTTC.

The genes are TRBV24-1 and TRBJ1-5, with D perhaps matching TRBD1 (5 bases). CDR1 is KGHDR and CDR2 is SFDVKD in the germline V gene. The CDR3 runs 16 residues. V lost 4 bases to trimming and J lost 4 bases, with 16 bases between them. As DNA, the CDR3 is TGTGCCACCAGTGACCCCAGACAGACAAGTAATCAGCCCCAGCATTTT. Protein sequence: CATSDPRQTSNQPQHF.